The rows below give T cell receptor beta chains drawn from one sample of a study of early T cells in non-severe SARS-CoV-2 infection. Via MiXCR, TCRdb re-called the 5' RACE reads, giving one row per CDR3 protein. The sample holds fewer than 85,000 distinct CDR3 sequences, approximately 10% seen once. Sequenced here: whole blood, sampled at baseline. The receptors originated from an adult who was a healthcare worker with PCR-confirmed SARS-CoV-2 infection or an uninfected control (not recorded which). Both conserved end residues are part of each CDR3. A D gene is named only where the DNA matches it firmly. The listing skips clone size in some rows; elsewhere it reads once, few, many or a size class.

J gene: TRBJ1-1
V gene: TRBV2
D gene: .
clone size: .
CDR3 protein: CASRAGRMNTEAFF

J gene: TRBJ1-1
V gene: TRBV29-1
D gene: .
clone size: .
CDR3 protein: CSVGRARMNTEAFF

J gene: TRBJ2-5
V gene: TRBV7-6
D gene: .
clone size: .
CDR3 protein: CASSSKGVHTETQYF

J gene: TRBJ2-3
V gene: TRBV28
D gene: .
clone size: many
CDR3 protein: CASSPLGRGTQYF

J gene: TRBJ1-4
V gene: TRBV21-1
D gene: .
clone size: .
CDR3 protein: CASNPHKNHATNEKLFF

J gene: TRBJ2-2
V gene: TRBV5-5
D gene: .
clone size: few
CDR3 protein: CASSWDRAAGELFF

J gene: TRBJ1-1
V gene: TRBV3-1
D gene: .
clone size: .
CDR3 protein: CASSQGVLNTEAFF

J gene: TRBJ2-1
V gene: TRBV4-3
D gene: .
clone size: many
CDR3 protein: CASSQSGDSYNEQFF

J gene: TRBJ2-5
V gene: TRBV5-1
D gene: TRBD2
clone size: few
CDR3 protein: CASSGGLAGEETQYF

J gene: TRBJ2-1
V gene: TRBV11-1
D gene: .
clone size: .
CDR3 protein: CASSLLRAGSSYNEQFF

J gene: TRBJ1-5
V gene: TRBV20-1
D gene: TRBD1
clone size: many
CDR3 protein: CSARADRGQRAVQPQHF

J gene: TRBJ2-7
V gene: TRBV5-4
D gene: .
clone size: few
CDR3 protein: CASSLDPLLGYEQYF

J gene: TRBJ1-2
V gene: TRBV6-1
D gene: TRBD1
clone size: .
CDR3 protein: CASRGTGVSGYTF

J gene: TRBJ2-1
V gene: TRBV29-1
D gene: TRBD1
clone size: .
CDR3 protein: CSVGIGGRNEQFF

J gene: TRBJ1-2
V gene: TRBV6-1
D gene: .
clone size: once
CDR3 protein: CASSLQEGDNYGYTF

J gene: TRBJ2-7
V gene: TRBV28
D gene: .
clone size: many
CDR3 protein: CASSLNPLSYEQYF

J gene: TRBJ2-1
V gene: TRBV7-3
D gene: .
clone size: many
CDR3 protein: CASSLDRPSSYNEQFF

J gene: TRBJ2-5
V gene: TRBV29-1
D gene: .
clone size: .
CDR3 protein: CSVALDSHQETQYF

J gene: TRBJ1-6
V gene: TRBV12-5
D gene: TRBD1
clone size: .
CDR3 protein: CASGQGESYNSPLHF

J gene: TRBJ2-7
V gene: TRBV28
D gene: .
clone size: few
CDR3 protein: CASSPQYF

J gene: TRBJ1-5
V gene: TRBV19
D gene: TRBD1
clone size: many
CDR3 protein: CASRDRGNQPQHF

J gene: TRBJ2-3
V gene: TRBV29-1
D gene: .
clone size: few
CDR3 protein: CSVEQGLGSTDTQYF

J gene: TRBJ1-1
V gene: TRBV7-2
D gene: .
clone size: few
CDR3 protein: CASSLLPNTEAFF

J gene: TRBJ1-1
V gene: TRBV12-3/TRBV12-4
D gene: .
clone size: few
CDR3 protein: CASSFEGGWTEAFF

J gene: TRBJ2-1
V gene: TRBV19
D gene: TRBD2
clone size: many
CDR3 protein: CASSRTSDINEQFF

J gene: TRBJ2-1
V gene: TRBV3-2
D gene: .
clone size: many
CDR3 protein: CASSHQGGTYENNEQFF

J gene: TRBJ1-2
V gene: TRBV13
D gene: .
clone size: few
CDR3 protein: CASSTRQYGYTF

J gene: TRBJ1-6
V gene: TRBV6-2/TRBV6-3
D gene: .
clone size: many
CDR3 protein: CASTTGMSSYNSPLHF

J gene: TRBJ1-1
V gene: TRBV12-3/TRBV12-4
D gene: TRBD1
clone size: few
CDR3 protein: CASSSFTGENTEAFF

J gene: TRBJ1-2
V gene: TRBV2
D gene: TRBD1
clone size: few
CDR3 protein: CASSEGSRGDTGYTF

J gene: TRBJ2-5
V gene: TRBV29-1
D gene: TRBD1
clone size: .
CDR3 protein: CSGDRGETQYF

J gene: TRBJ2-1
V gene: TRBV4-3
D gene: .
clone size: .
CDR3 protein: CASSQDRLSNEQFF

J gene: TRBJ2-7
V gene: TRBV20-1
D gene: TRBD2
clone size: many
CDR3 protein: CSARAPPRTSGSYEQYF

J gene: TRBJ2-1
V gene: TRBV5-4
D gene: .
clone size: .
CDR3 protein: CASSRRDGSNEQFF

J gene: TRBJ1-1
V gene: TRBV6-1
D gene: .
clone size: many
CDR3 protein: CASSVVWAFF

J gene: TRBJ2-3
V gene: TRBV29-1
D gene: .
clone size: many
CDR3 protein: CSVEATKRTDTQYF

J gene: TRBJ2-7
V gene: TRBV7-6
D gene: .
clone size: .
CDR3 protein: CATTGQNSYEQYF

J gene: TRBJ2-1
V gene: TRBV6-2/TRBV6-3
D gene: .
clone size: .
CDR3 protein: CAITSSRGGNEQFF

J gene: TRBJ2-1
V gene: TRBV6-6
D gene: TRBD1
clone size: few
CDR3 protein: CASSYGQGVSNEQFF

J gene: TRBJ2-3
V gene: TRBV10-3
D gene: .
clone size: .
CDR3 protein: CAISRGDTQYF

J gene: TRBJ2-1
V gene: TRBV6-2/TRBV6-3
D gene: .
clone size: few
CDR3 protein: CASSLSEPYNEQFF

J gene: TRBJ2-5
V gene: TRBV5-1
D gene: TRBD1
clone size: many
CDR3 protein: CASSWDRPETQYF

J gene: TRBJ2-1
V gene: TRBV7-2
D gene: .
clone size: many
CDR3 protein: CASSLGWAYNEQFF

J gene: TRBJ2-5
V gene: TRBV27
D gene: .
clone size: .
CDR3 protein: CASSFQGAQETQYF

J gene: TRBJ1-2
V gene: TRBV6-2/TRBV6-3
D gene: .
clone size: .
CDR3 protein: CASSYRNSRMNYGYTF

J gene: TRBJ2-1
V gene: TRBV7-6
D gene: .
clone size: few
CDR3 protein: CASSLGVTRLYNEQFF

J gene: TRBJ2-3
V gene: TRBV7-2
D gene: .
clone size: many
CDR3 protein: CASSGGLRTDTQYF

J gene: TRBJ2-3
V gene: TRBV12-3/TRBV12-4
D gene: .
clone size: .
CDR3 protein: CASKFARTDTQYF

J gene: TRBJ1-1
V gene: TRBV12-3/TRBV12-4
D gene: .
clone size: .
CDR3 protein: CASSMRTLIRTFF

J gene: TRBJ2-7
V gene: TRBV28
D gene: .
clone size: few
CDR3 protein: CASSQQGPYEQYF

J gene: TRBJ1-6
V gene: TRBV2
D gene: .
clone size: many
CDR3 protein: CASSGVGPHNSPLHF

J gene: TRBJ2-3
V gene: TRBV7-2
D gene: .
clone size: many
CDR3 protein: CASSYSSGQSTDTQYF

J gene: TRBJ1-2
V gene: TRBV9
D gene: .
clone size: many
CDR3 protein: CASSQLMGGHTTGYTF